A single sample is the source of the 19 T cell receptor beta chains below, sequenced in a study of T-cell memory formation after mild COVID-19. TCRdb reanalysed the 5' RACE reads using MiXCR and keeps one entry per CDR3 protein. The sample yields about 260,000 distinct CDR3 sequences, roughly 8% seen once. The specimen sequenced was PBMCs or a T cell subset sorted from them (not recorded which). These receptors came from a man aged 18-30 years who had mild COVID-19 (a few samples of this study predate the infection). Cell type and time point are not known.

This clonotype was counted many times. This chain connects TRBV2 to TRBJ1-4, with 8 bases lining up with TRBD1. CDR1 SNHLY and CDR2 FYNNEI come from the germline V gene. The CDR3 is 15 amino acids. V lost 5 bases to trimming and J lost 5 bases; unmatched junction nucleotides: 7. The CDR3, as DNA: TGTGCCAGCAGTAGTTGGACAGGGACCAATGAAAAACTGTTTTTT. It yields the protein CASSSWTGTNEKLFF.

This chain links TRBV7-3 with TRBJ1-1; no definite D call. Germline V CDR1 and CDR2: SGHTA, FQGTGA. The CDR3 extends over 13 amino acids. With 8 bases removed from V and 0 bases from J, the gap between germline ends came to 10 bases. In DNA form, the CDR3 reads TGTGCCAGCGGATTAGCCATGAACACTGAAGCTTTCTTT. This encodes CASGLAMNTEAFF.

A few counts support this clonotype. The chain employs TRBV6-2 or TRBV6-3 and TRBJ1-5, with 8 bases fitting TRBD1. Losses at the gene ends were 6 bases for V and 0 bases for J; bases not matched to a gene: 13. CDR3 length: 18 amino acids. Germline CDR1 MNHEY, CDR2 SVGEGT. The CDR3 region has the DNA TGTGCCAGCAGCTCGGACAGGGTCAGGATCTATAGCAATCAGCCCCAGCATTTT. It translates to CASSSDRVRIYSNQPQHF.

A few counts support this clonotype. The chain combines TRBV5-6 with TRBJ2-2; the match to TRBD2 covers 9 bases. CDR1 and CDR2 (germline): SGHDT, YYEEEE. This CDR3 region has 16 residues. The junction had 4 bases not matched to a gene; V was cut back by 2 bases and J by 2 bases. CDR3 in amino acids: CASSFIAGANTGELFF. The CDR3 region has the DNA TGTGCCAGCAGCTTCATAGCGGGGGCCAACACCGGGGAGCTGTTTTTT.

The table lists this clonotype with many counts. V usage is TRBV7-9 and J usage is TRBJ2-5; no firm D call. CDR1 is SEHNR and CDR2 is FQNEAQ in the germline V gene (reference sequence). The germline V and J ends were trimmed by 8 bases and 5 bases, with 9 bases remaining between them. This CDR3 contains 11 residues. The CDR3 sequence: CASRQWETQYF. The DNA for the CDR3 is TGTGCCAGCCGCCAGTGGGAGACCCAGTACTTC.

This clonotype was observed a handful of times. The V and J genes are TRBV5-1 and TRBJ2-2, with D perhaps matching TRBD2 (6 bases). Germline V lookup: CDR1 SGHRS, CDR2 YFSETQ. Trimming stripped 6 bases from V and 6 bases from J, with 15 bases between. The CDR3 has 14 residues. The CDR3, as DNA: TGCGCCAGCACCCCTGCTAGCGTTGCCGGGGAGCTGTTTTTT. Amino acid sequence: CASTPASVAGELFF.

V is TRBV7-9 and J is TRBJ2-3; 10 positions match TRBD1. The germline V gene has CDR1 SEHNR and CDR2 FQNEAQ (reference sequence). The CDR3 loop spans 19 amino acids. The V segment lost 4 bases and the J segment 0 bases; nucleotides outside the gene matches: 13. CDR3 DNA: TGTGCCAGCAGCTCGACCCACCGGGACAGGGGATCTAGCACAGATACGCAGTATTTT. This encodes CASSSTHRDRGSSTDTQYF.

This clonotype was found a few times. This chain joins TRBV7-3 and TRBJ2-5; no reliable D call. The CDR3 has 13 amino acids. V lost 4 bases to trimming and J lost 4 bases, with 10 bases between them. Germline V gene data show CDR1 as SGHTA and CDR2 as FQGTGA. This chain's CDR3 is CASSSPGGETQYF. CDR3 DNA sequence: TGTGCCAGCAGCTCTCCCGGCGGAGAGACCCAGTACTTC.

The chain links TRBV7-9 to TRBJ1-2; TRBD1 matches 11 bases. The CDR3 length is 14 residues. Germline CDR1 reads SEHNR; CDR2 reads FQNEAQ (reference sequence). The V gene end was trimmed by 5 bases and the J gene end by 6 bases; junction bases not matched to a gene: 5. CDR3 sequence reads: CASSRTGGFDGYTF. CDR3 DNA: TGTGCCAGCAGCCGGACAGGGGGCTTTGATGGCTACACCTTC. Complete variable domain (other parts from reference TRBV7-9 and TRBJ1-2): DTGVSQNPRHKITKRGQNVTFRCDPISEHNRLYWYRQTLGQGPEFLTYFQNEAQLEKSRLLSDRFSAERPKGSFSTLEIQRTEQGDSAMYLCASSRTGGFDGYTFGSGTRLTVV.

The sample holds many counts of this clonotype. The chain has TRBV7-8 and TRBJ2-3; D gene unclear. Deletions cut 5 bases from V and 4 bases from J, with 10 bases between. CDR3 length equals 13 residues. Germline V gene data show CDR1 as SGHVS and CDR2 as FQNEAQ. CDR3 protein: CASSVGPADTQYF. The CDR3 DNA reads TGTGCCAGCAGCGTAGGACCAGCAGATACGCAGTATTTT.

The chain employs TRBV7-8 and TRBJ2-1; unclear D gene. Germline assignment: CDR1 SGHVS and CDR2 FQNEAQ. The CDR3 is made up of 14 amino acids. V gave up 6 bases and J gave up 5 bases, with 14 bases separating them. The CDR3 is CASSRTLTHNEQFF. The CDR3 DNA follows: TGTGCCAGCAGTAGGACCTTGACCCACAATGAGCAGTTCTTC.

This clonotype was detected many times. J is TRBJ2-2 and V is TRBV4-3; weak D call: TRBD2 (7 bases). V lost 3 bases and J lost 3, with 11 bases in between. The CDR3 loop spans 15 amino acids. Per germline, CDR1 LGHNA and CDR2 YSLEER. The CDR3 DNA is TGCGCCAGCAGCCACCTCGGGGGGCACACCGGGGAGCTGTTTTTT. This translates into CASSHLGGHTGELFF.

CDR3: CASSKAGPADRGYEQYV. CDR3 coding DNA: TGTGCCAGCAGCAAAGCGGGCCCAGCAGACAGAGGCTACGAGCAGTACGTC. The chain carries TRBV21-1 and TRBJ2-7; TRBD1, the table's D call, was not compared with the DNA. TRBV21-1 is a pseudogene. The CDR3 extends over 17 amino acids.

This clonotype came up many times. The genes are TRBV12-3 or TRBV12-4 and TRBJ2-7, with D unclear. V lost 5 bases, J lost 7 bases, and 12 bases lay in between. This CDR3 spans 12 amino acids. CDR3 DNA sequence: TGTGCCAGCAGTGCAAACATGGGGGAGCAGTACGTC. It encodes CASSANMGEQYV.

CDR3 bases: TGCAGTGCCATCCCGAGTGGGACCGAGCAGTACTTC. This translates into CSAIPSGTEQYF. J is TRBJ2-7 and V is TRBV20-1, with D possibly called TRBD1 or TRBD2 (5 bases each). Germline assignment: CDR1 DFQATT and CDR2 SNEGSKA (reference sequence). V gave up 6 bases and J gave up 6 bases, with 15 bases separating them. This CDR3 is 12 amino acids long.

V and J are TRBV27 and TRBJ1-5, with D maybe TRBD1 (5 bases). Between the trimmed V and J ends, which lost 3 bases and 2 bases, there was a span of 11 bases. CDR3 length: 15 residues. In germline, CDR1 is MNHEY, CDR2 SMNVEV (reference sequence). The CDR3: CASSFTGVRNQPQHF. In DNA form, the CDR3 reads TGTGCCAGCAGTTTTACGGGGGTACGCAATCAGCCCCAGCATTTT.

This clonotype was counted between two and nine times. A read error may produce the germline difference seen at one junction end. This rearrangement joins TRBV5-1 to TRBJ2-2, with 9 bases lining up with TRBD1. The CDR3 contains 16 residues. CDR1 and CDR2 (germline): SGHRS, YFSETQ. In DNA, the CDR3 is TGCGCCAGCAGCCCCGGGACAGGGAGGAACAGCGGGGAGCTGTTTTTT. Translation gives CASSPGTGRNSGELFF.

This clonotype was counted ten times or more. The CDR3 nucleotides are TGTGCCAGCAGCCAAGCGACCGGGGGCAGGTTTAATTCACCCCTCCACTTT. Amino acid sequence: CASSQATGGRFNSPLHF. The J gene is TRBJ1-6, the V gene TRBV4-2; D may be TRBD1 (6 bases). The CDR3 is made up of 17 amino acids. V lost 1 base and J lost 6, with 16 bases in between. The germline V gene has CDR1 LGHNA and CDR2 YNFKEQ.

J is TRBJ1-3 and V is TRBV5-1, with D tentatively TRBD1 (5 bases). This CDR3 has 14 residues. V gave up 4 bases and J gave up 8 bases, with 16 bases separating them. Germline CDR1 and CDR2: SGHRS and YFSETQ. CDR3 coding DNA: TGCGCCAGCAGCCCGGGGACTTTTCCGGACACCATATATTTT. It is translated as CASSPGTFPDTIYF.